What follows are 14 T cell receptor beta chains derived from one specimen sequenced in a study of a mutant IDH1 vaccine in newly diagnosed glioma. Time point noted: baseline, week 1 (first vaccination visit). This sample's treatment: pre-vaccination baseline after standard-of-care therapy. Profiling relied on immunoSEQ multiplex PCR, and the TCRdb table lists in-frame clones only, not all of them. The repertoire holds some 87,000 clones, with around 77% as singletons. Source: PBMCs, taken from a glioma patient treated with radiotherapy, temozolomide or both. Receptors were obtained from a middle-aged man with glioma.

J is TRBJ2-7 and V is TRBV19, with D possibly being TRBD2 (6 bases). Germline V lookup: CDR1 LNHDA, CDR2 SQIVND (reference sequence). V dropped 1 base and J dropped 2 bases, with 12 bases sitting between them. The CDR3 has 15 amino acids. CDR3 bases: TGTGCCAGTAGTATAGTTGTAGGAGGGACCTACGAGCAGTACTTC. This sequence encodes CASSIVVGGTYEQYF.

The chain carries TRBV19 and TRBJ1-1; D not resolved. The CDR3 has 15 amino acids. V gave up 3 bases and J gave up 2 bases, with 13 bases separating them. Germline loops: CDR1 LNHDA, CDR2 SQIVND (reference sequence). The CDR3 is CASSMNSVPNTEAFF. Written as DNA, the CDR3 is TGTGCCAGTAGTATGAACAGCGTTCCCAACACTGAAGCTTTCTTT.

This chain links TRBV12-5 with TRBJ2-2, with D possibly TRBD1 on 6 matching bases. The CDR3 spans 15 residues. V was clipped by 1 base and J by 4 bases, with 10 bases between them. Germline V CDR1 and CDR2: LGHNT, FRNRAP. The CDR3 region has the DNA TGTGCTAGTGGTTTGGGACAGGTTACCACCGGGGAGCTGTTTTTT. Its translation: CASGLGQVTTGELFF.

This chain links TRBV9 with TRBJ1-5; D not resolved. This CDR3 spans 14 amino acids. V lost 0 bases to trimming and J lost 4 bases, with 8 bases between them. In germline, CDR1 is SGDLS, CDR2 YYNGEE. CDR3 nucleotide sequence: TGTGCCAGCAGCGTAGACCCGGGAAATCAGCCCCAGCATTTT. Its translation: CASSVDPGNQPQHF. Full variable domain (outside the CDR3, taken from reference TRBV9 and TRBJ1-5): DSGVTQTPKHLITATGQRVTLRCSPRSGDLSVYWYQQSLDQGLQFLIQYYNGEERAKGNILERFSAQQFPDLHSELNLSSLELGDSALYFCASSVDPGNQPQHFGDGTRLSIL.

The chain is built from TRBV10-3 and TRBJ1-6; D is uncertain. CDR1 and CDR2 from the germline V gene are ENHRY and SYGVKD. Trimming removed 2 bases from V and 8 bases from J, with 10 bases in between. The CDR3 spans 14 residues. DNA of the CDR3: TGTGCCATCAGTGAGACGGGGAGAGATTCACCCCTCCACTTT. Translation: CAISETGRDSPLHF.

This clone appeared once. Here the CDR3 DNA reads TGTGCCAGCAGTTACTCGGGGGAGAACGAGCAGTACTTC. This sequence encodes CASSYSGENEQYF. The J gene is TRBJ2-7, the V gene TRBV6-5; the D gene could be TRBD1 or TRBD2 (5 bases each). In germline, CDR1 is MNHEY, CDR2 SVGAGI. The CDR3 runs to 13 residues. The V end lost 0 bases, the J end lost 5 bases, and 8 bases lay between the germline ends.

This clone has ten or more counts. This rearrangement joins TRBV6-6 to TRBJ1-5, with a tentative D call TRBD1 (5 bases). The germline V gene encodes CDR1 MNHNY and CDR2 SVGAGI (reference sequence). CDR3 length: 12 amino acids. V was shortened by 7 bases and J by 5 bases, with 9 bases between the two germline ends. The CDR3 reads CASNIGDQPQHF. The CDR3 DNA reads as TGTGCCAGCAACATAGGGGATCAGCCCCAGCATTTT.

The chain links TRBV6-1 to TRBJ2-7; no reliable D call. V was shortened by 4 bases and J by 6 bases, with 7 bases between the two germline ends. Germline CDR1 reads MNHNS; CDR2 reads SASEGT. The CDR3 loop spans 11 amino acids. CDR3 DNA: TGTGCCAGCAGTGTGACTGCCGAGCAGTACTTC. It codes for CASSVTAEQYF.

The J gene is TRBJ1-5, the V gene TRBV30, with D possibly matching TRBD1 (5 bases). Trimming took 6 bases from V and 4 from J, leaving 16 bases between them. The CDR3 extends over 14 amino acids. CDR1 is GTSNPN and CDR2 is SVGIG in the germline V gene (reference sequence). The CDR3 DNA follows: TGTGCCTGCCGCCCCGGGGCAGGTAATCAGCCCCAGCATTTT. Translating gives CACRPGAGNQPQHF.

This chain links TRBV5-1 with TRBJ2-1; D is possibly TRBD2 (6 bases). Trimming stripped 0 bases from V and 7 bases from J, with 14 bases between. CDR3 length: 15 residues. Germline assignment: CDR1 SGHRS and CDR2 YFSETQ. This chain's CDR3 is CASSLVRGEVNEQFF. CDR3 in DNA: TGCGCCAGCAGCTTGGTTCGCGGGGAAGTAAATGAGCAGTTCTTC.

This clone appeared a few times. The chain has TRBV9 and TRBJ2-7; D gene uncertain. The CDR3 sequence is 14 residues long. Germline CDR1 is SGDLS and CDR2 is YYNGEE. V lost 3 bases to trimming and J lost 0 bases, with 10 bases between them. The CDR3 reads CASSADGYSYEQYF. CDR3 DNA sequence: TGTGCCAGCAGCGCCGACGGGTACTCCTACGAGCAGTACTTC.

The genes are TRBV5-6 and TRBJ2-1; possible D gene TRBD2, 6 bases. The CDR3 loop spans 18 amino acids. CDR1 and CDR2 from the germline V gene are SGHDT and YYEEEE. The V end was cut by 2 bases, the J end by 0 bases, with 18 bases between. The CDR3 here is CASSFWGLSRSSYNEQFF. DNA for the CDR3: TGTGCCAGCAGCTTTTGGGGACTGTCAAGGAGCTCCTACAATGAGCAGTTCTTC.

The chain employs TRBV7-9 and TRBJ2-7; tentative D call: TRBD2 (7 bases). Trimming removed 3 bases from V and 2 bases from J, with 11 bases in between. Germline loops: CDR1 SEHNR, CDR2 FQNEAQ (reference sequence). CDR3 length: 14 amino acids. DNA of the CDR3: TGTGCCAGCAGCTTGGGAGGGGGGACCTACGAGCAGTACTTC. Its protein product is CASSLGGGTYEQYF.

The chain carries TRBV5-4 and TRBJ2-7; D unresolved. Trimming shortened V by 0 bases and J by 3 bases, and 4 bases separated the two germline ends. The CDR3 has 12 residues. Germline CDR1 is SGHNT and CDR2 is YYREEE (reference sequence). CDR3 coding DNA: TGTGCCAGCAGCTTGGGGCGCTACGAGCAGTACTTC. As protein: CASSLGRYEQYF. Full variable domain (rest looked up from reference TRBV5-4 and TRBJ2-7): ETGVTQSPTHLIKTRGQQVTLRCSSQSGHNTVSWYQQALGQGPQFIFQYYREEENGRGNFPPRFSGLQFPNYSSELNVNALELDDSALYLCASSLGRYEQYFGPGTRLTVT.